These 25 T cell receptor beta chains were sequenced from one sample in a study of regulatory T cells in long-lasting Graves disease. The time point was: persistent/refractory GD, antithyroid drugs over 5 years with positive TRAb. Following extraction of RNA from PBMCs, that RNA was used to make the TCR library. Building the TCR beta libraries relied on iRepertoire HTBI primers, and CDR3 regions underwent Arm-PCR. One entry per CDR3 protein, called by TCRdb with MiXCR from the multiplex PCR reads. This sample has hundreds of thousands of distinct CDR3 sequences, with 20% to 25% found just once. The material was peripheral blood mononuclear cells (PBMCs), obtained when the disease was refractory, from a patient treated with antithyroid drugs. These receptors originate from a female donor with Graves disease.

This clonotype was seen repeatedly, ten times or more. V is TRBV27 and J is TRBJ2-5; 10 positions agree with TRBD2. The V gene end was trimmed by 5 bases and the J gene end by 2 bases; junction bases not matched to a gene: 5. This CDR3 region has 15 residues. Germline V lookup: CDR1 MNHEY, CDR2 SMNVEV (reference sequence). The CDR3 sequence is CASSHLAGEQETQYF. The CDR3 nucleotides read TGTGCCAGCAGTCACCTAGCGGGGGAACAAGAGACCCAGTACTTC.

As to this clonotype: A much larger clonotype is one base distant, so this may be a read error. The chain has TRBV3-1 and TRBJ2-5; D may be TRBD1 or TRBD2 (5 bases each). Germline CDR1 and CDR2: LGHDT and YNNKEL (reference sequence). The CDR3 extends over 16 amino acids. Trimming removed 2 bases at V and 9 bases at J, with 22 bases between. This CDR3 reads CASSQSTYYGDEAQYF. CDR3 DNA: TGTGCCAGCAGCCAATCTACTTACTACGGGGACGAGGCCCAGTACTTC.

This clonotype was detected a few times. This chain links TRBV28 with TRBJ2-3, with D uncertain. The CDR3 is made up of 13 amino acids. Germline loops: CDR1 MDHEN, CDR2 SYDVKM. V was shortened by 5 bases and J by 0 bases, with 6 bases between the two germline ends. CDR3 DNA sequence: TGTGCCAGCAGTCCCCAAAGCACAGATACGCAGTATTTT. Translation gives CASSPQSTDTQYF.

In its sample, this clonotype was seen many times. This chain joins TRBV28 and TRBJ2-7; 8 bases fit TRBD1. Trimming at V came to 5 bases and at J to 2 bases, leaving 8 bases not matched to a gene. The CDR3 is made up of 15 amino acids. CDR1 and CDR2 (germline): MDHEN, SYDVKM. The CDR3 DNA sequence: TGTGCCAGCAGTCGTCAGGGGGCGAATCCCTACGAGCAGTACTTC. Its protein is CASSRQGANPYEQYF.

This clonotype was recorded a few times. The CDR3 region has the DNA TGTGCCAGCAATGGAGGAAATAGCAATCAGCCCCAGCATTTT. Protein: CASNGGNSNQPQHF. The J gene is TRBJ1-5, the V gene TRBV2, with D unclear. This CDR3 contains 14 residues. V shed 7 bases and J shed 0 bases, with 10 bases lying between them. The germline gives CDR1 SNHLY, CDR2 FYNNEI.

Many counts were recorded for this clonotype. The chain uses TRBV2 and TRBJ1-2; D is undetermined. Trimming took off 5 bases at V and 4 bases at J, with 17 bases between the two ends. Per the germline V gene, CDR1 is SNHLY and CDR2 is FYNNEI. CDR3 size: 15 residues. DNA for the CDR3: TGTGCCAGCAGTCCTGACATCCGGATCTCCTATGGCTACACCTTC. It yields the protein CASSPDIRISYGYTF.

The rearrangement joins TRBV28 to TRBJ2-3, with 7 bases that match TRBD1. V gave up 11 bases and J gave up 1 base; unmatched junction bases: 6. Germline V gives CDR1 MDHEN, CDR2 SYDVKM. The CDR3 has 13 residues. The DNA for the CDR3 is TGTGCCGCAAACACAGGGGGCACAGATACGCAGTATTTT. This sequence encodes CAANTGGTDTQYF.

This clonotype appeared many times. The V and J genes are TRBV7-2 and TRBJ2-5; either TRBD1 or TRBD2 may fit D (6 bases each). The CDR3 is 14 residues long. The V gene's germline CDR1 is SGHTA and CDR2 FQGNSA. Trimming cost V 5 bases and J 2 bases, with 12 bases left between them. CDR3 sequence reads: CASSRSGAQETQYF. The DNA for the CDR3 is TGTGCCAGCAGCCGTTCGGGGGCACAAGAGACCCAGTACTTC.

On this clonotype itself: Since a much larger clone is just one base distant, this may be a read error. The gene calls are TRBV7-2 and TRBJ2-5; D is undetermined. The CDR3 is made up of 14 amino acids. V lost 6 bases and J lost 4, with 15 bases in between. Germline CDR1 SGHTA, CDR2 FQGNSA. CDR3 nucleotides: TGTGCCAGCAGTGAGACCCTCATCCGAGAGACCCAGTACTTC. It codes for CASSETLIRETQYF.

There are many counts of this clonotype. CDR3 region: CASSHRDRGREQYF. CDR3 DNA: TGTGCCAGCAGCCACCGGGACAGGGGGCGAGAGCAGTACTTC. The chain links TRBV2 to TRBJ2-7; 12 nucleotides align to TRBD1. After removal of 6 bases from V and 7 bases from J, the junction contained 7 bases not matched to a gene. Germline CDR1 and CDR2: SNHLY and FYNNEI. The CDR3 covers 14 residues.

The sample holds many counts of this clonotype. Here the CDR3 reads CASSDYSSYEQYF. CDR3 in DNA: TGTGCCAGCAGTGATTACAGTTCCTACGAGCAGTACTTC. The rearrangement uses TRBV6-1 and TRBJ2-7; D gene unclear. Trimming removed 3 bases from V and 1 base from J, with 7 bases in between. This CDR3 is 13 amino acids long. In germline, CDR1 is MNHNS, CDR2 SASEGT.

This clonotype was counted a few times. The chain joins TRBV20-1 to TRBJ1-1, with TRBD1 identical over 7 bases. The CDR3 length is 14 residues. Germline trimming cut 5 bases from V and 5 bases from J; bases unmatched to any gene: 11. The germline gives CDR1 DFQATT, CDR2 SNEGSKA (reference sequence). The CDR3 reads CSALQLQGRTEAFF. The CDR3 nucleotides read TGCAGTGCTCTTCAACTACAGGGGAGGACTGAAGCTTTCTTT.

The rearrangement links TRBV20-1 to TRBJ2-1; either TRBD1 or TRBD2 may fit D (5 bases each). This CDR3 is 12 amino acids long. V was pared by 6 bases and J by 3 bases, with 9 bases between. The germline V gene encodes CDR1 DFQATT and CDR2 SNEGSKA (reference sequence). The CDR3 here is CSAPRGYNEQFF. The CDR3 nucleotides are TGCAGTGCCCCGAGGGGCTACAATGAGCAGTTCTTC.

This clonotype came up many times. DNA for the CDR3: TGTGCCATTTCGACAGGCTTGGGGCTTAATAATTCACCCCTCCACTTT. Its protein product is CAISTGLGLNNSPLHF. V is TRBV10-3 and J is TRBJ1-6; D perhaps matches TRBD1 (6 bases). Trimming shortened V by 9 bases and J by 5 bases, and 20 bases separated the two germline ends. Germline CDR1 reads ENHRY; CDR2 reads SYGVKD. This CDR3 is 16 amino acids long.

A word on this clonotype: This may stem from a read error, because a much larger clone lies one nucleotide away. The chain joins TRBV11-2 to TRBJ2-7; D remains unclear. The CDR3 loop spans 14 amino acids. The germline CDR1 and CDR2 sequences are SGHAT and FQNNGV. Here the CDR3 DNA reads TGTGCCAGCAGCTTACTAGTAGGTTCCTACAAGCAGTACTTC. It is translated as CASSLLVGSYKQYF.

This clonotype was observed at least ten times. V and J are TRBV28 and TRBJ1-1, with a weak D call TRBD1 (6 bases). V was pared by 5 bases and J by 5 bases, with 15 bases between. CDR1 is MDHEN and CDR2 is SYDVKM in the germline V gene. CDR3 length equals 14 residues. The CDR3 bases are TGTGCCAGCAGTCCACAGGGTAGGATGACTGAAGCTTTCTTT. It is translated as CASSPQGRMTEAFF.

This clonotype was counted at least ten times. This chain connects TRBV28 to TRBJ1-5, with TRBD1 matching over 8 bases. The CDR3 has 16 residues. Trimming took 1 base from V and 2 from J; bases not matched to a gene: 4. Looked up from germline, CDR1 is MDHEN and CDR2 is SYDVKM. CDR3 amino acids: CASSLFSGQGNQPQHF. CDR3 coding DNA: TGTGCCAGCAGTTTATTTTCGGGACAGGGCAATCAGCCCCAGCATTTT.

This clonotype was seen many times. V and J are TRBV11-2 and TRBJ2-6, with D maybe TRBD2 (6 bases). This CDR3 spans 15 amino acids. Between the trimmed V and J ends, which lost 5 bases and 3 bases, there was a span of 11 bases. CDR1 is SGHAT and CDR2 is FQNNGV in the germline V gene. CDR3 nucleotide sequence: TGTGCCAGCAGCACCGCGGGATTTGGGGCCAACGTCCTGACTTTC. Protein: CASSTAGFGANVLTF.

This clonotype was seen more than once but under ten times. This sequence joins TRBV7-9 and TRBJ2-2; D call uncertain. V was cut by 8 bases and J by 7 bases, with 8 bases left in between. Germline CDR1 SEHNR, CDR2 FQNEAQ (reference sequence). CDR3 length: 11 amino acids. The CDR3 region is CASFWRGELFF. The CDR3 coding sequence is TGTGCCAGCTTTTGGCGCGGGGAGCTGTTTTTT.

The CDR3 region has the DNA TGTGCCAGCAGCTTCTGGGGGTTCACTGAAGCTTTCTTT. Its translation is CASSFWGFTEAFF. The genes are TRBV5-6 and TRBJ1-1, with D maybe TRBD1 (5 bases). Trimming removed 2 bases from V and 4 bases from J, with 9 bases in between. The CDR3 has 13 residues. Germline CDR1 is SGHDT and CDR2 is YYEEEE.

The J gene is TRBJ1-1, the V gene TRBV4-3, with no clear D. In germline, CDR1 is LGHNA, CDR2 YSLEER. This CDR3 region has 14 residues. V lost 0 bases, J lost 8 bases, and 13 bases lay in between. CDR3 bases: TGCGCCAGCAGCCAAGATCCGGACGAGGTGGAAGCTTTCTTT. Translation: CASSQDPDEVEAFF.

This clonotype was counted between two and nine times. The chain is built from TRBV6-5 and TRBJ2-7; perhaps TRBD2 as D (6 bases). The CDR3 is 16 residues long. The V gene lost 4 bases and the J gene lost 6 bases, with 22 bases spanning the gap. CDR1 and CDR2 from the germline V gene are MNHEY and SVGAGI. For the CDR3, the DNA is TGTGCCAGCAGTTCGGAGGGACCGCTGGCCCCTCGCGAGCAGTACTTC. This sequence encodes CASSSEGPLAPREQYF.

In this sample, this clonotype turned up a few times. The V gene is TRBV19, the J gene TRBJ2-7, with 9 bases aligning to TRBD1. J gave up 2 bases and V 6 bases, and 5 bases lay outside the gene matches. The germline gives CDR1 LNHDA, CDR2 SQIVND (reference sequence). CDR3 length: 14 amino acids. Here the CDR3 DNA reads TGTGCCAGTAGACCCCGGACAGGGGCCTACGAGCAGTACTTC. This encodes CASRPRTGAYEQYF.

V is TRBV5-1 and J is TRBJ1-2; D gene unclear. Trimming removed 2 bases from V and 4 bases from J, with 9 bases in between. From germline, CDR1 is SGHRS and CDR2 YFSETQ. The CDR3 is 13 amino acids. The CDR3 DNA follows: TGCGCCAGCAGCTTAGAAGCCCGCTATGGCTACACCTTC. Its protein is CASSLEARYGYTF.

V usage is TRBV7-2 and J usage is TRBJ2-1, with 11 bases identical to TRBD2. The CDR3 totals 15 residues. The trim removed 5 bases at V and 4 bases at J, leaving 4 bases unmatched. Germline CDR1 SGHTA, CDR2 FQGNSA. CDR3 region: CASSKTSGSYNEQFF. The CDR3 region has the DNA TGTGCCAGCAGCAAAACTAGCGGGAGTTACAATGAGCAGTTCTTC.